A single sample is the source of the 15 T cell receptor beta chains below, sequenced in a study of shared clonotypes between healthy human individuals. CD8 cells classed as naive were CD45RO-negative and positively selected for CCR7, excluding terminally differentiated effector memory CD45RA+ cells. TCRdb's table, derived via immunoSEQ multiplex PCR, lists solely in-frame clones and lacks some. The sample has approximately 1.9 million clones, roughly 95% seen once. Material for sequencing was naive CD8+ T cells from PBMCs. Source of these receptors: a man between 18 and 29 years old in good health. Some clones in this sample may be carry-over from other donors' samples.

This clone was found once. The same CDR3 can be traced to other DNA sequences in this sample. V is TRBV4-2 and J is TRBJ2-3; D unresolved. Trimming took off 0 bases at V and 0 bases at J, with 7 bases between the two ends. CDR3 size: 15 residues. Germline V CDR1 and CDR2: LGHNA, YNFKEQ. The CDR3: CASSQEGPSTDTQYF. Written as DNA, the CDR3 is TGTGCCAGCAGCCAAGAAGGCCCTAGCACAGATACGCAGTATTTT.

In DNA, the CDR3 is TGCGCCAGCAGCTTGACAGGGTATAGTGGCTACACCTTC. The encoded protein is CASSLTGYSGYTF. The rearrangement links TRBV5-1 to TRBJ1-2, with D maybe TRBD1 (6 bases). V lost 1 base and J 7 bases, leaving 11 bases between the germline ends. The CDR3 spans 13 residues. Germline lookup yields CDR1 SGHRS and CDR2 YFSETQ.

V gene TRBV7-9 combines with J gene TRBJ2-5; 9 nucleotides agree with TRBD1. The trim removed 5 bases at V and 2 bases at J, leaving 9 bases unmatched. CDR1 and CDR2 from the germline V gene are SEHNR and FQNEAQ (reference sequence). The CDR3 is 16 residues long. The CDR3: CASSPPRDREQETQYF. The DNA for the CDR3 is TGTGCCAGCAGCCCTCCTCGGGACAGGGAACAAGAGACCCAGTACTTC. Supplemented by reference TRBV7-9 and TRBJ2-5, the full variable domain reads DTGVSQNPRHKITKRGQNVTFRCDPISEHNRLYWYRQTLGQGPEFLTYFQNEAQLEKSRLLSDRFSAERPKGSFSTLEIQRTEQGDSAMYLCASSPPRDREQETQYFGPGTRLLVL.

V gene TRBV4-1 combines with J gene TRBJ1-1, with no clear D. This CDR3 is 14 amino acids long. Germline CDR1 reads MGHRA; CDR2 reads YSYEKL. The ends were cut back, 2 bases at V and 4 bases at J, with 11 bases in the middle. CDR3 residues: CASSQRSGPTEAFF. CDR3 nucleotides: TGCGCCAGCAGCCAAAGATCCGGGCCCACTGAAGCTTTCTTT.

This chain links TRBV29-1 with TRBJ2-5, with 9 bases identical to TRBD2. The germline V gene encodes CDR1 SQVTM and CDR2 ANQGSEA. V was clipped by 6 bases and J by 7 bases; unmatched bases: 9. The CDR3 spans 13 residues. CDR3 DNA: TGCAGCGTCTTGGGACTAGCTATAGGGACCCAGTACTTC. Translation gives CSVLGLAIGTQYF. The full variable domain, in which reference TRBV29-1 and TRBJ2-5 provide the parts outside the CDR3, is SAVISQKPSRDICQRGTSLTIQCQVDSQVTMMFWYRQQPGQSLTLIATANQGSEATYESGFVIDKFPISRPNLTFSTLTVSNMSPEDSSIYLCSVLGLAIGTQYFGPGTRLLVL.

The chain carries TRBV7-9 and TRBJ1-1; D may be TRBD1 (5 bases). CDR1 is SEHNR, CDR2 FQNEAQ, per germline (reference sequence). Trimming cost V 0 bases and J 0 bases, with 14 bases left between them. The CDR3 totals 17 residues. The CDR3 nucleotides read TGTGCCAGCAGCTTAGCTCCAGGGAGAATGATGAACACTGAAGCTTTCTTT. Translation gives CASSLAPGRMMNTEAFF.

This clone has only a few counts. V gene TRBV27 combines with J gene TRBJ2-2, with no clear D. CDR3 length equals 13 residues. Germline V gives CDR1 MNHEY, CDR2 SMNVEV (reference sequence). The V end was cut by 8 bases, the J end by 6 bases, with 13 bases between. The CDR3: CASCMYSSGELFF. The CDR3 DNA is TGTGCCAGCTGTATGTACAGCTCCGGGGAGCTGTTTTTT.

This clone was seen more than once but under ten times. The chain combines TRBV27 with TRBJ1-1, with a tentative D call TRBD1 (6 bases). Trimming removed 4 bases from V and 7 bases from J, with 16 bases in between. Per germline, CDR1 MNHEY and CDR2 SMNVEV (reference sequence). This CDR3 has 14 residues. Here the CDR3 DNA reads TGTGCCAGCAGTTCACTAACACAGGGTTTTGAAGCTTTCTTT. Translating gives CASSSLTQGFEAFF.

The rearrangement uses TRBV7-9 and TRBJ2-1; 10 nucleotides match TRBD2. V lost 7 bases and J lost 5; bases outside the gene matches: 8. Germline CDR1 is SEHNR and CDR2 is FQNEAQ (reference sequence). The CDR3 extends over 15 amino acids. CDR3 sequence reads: CASTLSSGRHNEQFF. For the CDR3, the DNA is TGTGCCAGCACCCTTTCTAGCGGGAGACACAATGAGCAGTTCTTC.

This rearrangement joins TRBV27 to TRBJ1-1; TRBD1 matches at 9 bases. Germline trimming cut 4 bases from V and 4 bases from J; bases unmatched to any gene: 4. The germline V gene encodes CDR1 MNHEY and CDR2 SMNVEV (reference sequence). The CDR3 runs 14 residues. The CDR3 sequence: CASSYGTGITEAFF. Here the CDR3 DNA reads TGTGCCAGCAGTTACGGGACAGGGATCACTGAAGCTTTCTTT.

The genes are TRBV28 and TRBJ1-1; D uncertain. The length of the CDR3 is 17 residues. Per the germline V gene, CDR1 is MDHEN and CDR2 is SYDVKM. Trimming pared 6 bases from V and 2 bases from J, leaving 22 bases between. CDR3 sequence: CASSSQAGFFFNTEAFF. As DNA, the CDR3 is TGTGCCAGCAGCTCCCAGGCGGGGTTTTTCTTCAACACTGAAGCTTTCTTT.

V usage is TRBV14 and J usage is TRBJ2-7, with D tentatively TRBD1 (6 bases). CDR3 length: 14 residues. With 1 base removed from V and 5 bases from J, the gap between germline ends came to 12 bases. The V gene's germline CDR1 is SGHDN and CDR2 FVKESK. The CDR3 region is CASSQVQGRDEQYF. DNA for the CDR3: TGTGCCAGCAGCCAAGTACAGGGACGCGACGAGCAGTACTTC.

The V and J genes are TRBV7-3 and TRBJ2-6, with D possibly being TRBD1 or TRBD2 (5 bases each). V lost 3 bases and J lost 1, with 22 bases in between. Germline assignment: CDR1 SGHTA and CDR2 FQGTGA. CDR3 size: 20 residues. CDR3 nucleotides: TGTGCCAGCAGCTTTCCTACGACCGGGACGGAATATTCTGGGGCCAACGTCCTGACTTTC. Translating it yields CASSFPTTGTEYSGANVLTF.

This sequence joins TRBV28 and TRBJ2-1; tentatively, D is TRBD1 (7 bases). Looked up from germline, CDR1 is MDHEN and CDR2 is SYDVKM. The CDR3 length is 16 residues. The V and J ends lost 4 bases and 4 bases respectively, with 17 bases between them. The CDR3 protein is CASSWRDRTRYNEQFF. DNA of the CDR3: TGTGCCAGCAGTTGGAGGGACAGAACTCGATACAATGAGCAGTTCTTC. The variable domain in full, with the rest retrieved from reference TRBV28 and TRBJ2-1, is DVKVTQSSRYLVKRTGEKVFLECVQDMDHENMFWYRQDPGLGLRLIYFSYDVKMKEKGDIPEGYSVSREKKERFSLILESASTNQTSMYLCASSWRDRTRYNEQFFGPGTRLTVL.

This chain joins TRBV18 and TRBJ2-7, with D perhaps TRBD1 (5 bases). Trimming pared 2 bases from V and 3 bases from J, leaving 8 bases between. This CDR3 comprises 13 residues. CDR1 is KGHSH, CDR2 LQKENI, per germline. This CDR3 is CASSPSRVYEQYF. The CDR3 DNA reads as TGTGCCAGCTCACCATCCAGGGTCTACGAGCAGTACTTC.